By share of the sample, the clone carrying this T cell receptor beta chain is large (0.1 to 1%). Its antigen is still unknown. The record originates from a study of spatial heterogeneity in lung cancer. Overall study: Alpha-chain sequences were consistently detected in smaller numbers than beta-chain sequences. Each unique TCR and UMI combination was seen more than ten times on average in raw reads.

Notes on the study in general: Ubiquitous expanded tumor TCRs showed up in blood more at resection than follow-up.

One entry per CDR3 protein, called by TCRdb with MiXCR from the 5' RACE reads. Among over 50,000 distinct CDR3 sequences listed, 7% to 10% were seen once. The time point was: sample taken at primary tumor resection. Tumor, nontumor lung or frozen PBMC supplied whole RNA that was sequenced unsorted. The roughly 68 donors had untreated early-stage non-small cell lung cancer. J gave up 6 bases and V 5 bases, and 6 bases lay outside the gene matches. The CDR3 runs 13 residues. Germline CDR1 MNHEY, CDR2 SMNVEV (reference sequence). This chain connects TRBV27 to TRBJ2-7; 8 nucleotides match TRBD1. The sequence was obtained from a female donor with early-stage non-small cell lung cancer. The specimen comprised PBMCs, sampled at surgery. The CDR3 sequence is CASSPGDRGEQYF. In DNA form, the CDR3 reads TGTGCCAGCAGTCCGGGAGACAGGGGCGAGCAGTACTTC.